This TCR beta chain was recorded in a study of response to subunit inactivated influenza vaccine. This clonotype has ten or more counts. MiXCR, run by TCRdb on the RT-PCR reads, gives a single entry per CDR3 protein. The data contain 550,000 to 650,000 distinct CDR3 sequences, approximately 12% of them singletons. V dropped 4 bases and J dropped 2; count of bases not matched to a gene: 3. Germline V gives CDR1 SGHRS, CDR2 YFSETQ. The CDR3 extends over 13 amino acids. The chain combines TRBV5-1 with TRBJ2-7; 7 bases are shared with TRBD1. The sequenced sample was PBMCs from blood, obtained on the day of vaccination. The sequence was obtained from a man aged 45-60 years who received an inactivated influenza vaccine. The CDR3 coding sequence is TGCGCCAGCAGCATCGACAGGGCCTACGAGCAGTACTTC. This encodes CASSIDRAYEQYF.